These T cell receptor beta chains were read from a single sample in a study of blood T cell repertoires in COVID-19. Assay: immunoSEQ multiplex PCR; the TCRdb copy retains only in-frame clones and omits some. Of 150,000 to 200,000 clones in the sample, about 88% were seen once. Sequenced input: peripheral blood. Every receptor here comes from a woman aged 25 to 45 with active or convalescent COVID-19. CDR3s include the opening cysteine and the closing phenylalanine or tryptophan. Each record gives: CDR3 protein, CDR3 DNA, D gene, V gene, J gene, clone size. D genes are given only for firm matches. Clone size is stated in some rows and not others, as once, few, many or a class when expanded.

CDR3aa: CASSVERRGAGELFF
CDR3nt: TGTGCCAGCAGTGTCGAGAGGAGGGGAGCCGGGGAGCTGTTTTTT
d_gene: NA
v_gene: TRBV2
j_gene: TRBJ2-2
abundance: NA

CDR3aa: CASTNQPGQRTDTQYF
CDR3nt: TGTGCCAGCACCAATCAACCGGGACAGCGCACAGATACGCAGTATTTT
d_gene: TRBD1
v_gene: TRBV7-6
j_gene: TRBJ2-3
abundance: NA

CDR3aa: CASSWDRAQPQHF
CDR3nt: TGTGCCAGCAGTTGGGACAGGGCTCAGCCCCAGCATTTT
d_gene: TRBD1
v_gene: TRBV27
j_gene: TRBJ1-5
abundance: NA

CDR3aa: CASSEIRDFYGYTF
CDR3nt: TGCGCCAGCAGTGAGATTCGGGATTTCTATGGCTACACCTTC
d_gene: NA
v_gene: TRBV10-1
j_gene: TRBJ1-2
abundance: NA

CDR3aa: CASSWDRVSGNTIYF
CDR3nt: TGTGCCAGCAGCTGGGACAGGGTTTCGGGAAACACCATATATTTT
d_gene: TRBD1
v_gene: TRBV3-1/TRBV3-2
j_gene: TRBJ1-3
abundance: NA

CDR3aa: CASSIGYRRNTEAFF
CDR3nt: TGTGCCAGTAGTATAGGCTACAGGAGGAACACTGAAGCTTTCTTT
d_gene: NA
v_gene: TRBV19
j_gene: TRBJ1-1
abundance: NA

CDR3aa: CASSFDSFSGNTIYF
CDR3nt: TGCGCCAGCAGCTTCGACAGTTTTAGTGGAAACACCATATATTTT
d_gene: NA
v_gene: TRBV5-1
j_gene: TRBJ1-3
abundance: NA

CDR3aa: CASTVTGAGNQPQHF
CDR3nt: TGTGCCAGTACCGTAACAGGGGCGGGCAATCAGCCCCAGCATTTT
d_gene: TRBD1
v_gene: TRBV19
j_gene: TRBJ1-5
abundance: NA

CDR3aa: CASSGQLASGELFF
CDR3nt: TGTGCCAGCAGCGGACAGTTGGCCTCCGGGGAGCTGTTTTTT
d_gene: NA
v_gene: TRBV9
j_gene: TRBJ2-2
abundance: NA

CDR3aa: CASSTFDSSNQPQHF
CDR3nt: TGTGCCAGTAGTACCTTCGACAGCAGCAATCAGCCCCAGCATTTT
d_gene: NA
v_gene: TRBV19
j_gene: TRBJ1-5
abundance: few

CDR3aa: CASTERADTQYF
CDR3nt: TGTGCCAGCACCGAGAGGGCAGATACGCAGTATTTT
d_gene: NA
v_gene: TRBV2
j_gene: TRBJ2-3
abundance: NA

CDR3aa: CASSEGRGLAGGTGNEQFF
CDR3nt: TGTGCCAGCAGTGAAGGGAGGGGACTAGCGGGGGGTACGGGCAATGAGCAGTTCTTC
d_gene: TRBD2
v_gene: TRBV6-1
j_gene: TRBJ2-1
abundance: NA

CDR3aa: CASSLPGQGADTQYF
CDR3nt: TGCGCCAGCAGCTTGCCGGGACAGGGGGCAGATACGCAGTATTTT
d_gene: TRBD1
v_gene: TRBV4-1
j_gene: TRBJ2-3
abundance: NA

CDR3aa: CASSPTLRDQPQHF
CDR3nt: TGTGCCAGCAGTCCCACCCTCAGGGATCAGCCCCAGCATTTT
d_gene: NA
v_gene: TRBV2
j_gene: TRBJ1-5
abundance: NA

CDR3aa: CASSPRSGKLEAFF
CDR3nt: TGTGCCAGCAGCCCCCGGTCGGGGAAACTTGAAGCTTTCTTT
d_gene: NA
v_gene: TRBV5-4
j_gene: TRBJ1-1
abundance: NA

CDR3aa: CASSFQGSLTFF
CDR3nt: TGTGCCAGCAGTTTTCAGGGGTCGCTAACTTTCTTT
d_gene: NA
v_gene: TRBV12-3/TRBV12-4
j_gene: TRBJ1-1
abundance: NA

CDR3aa: CASSGTSGNYNEQFF
CDR3nt: TGCGCCAGCAGCGGGACTAGCGGAAACTACAATGAGCAGTTCTTC
d_gene: TRBD2
v_gene: TRBV5-1
j_gene: TRBJ2-1
abundance: NA

CDR3aa: CASSKDRWGVGSPLHF
CDR3nt: TGTGCCAGCAGTAAAGACAGGTGGGGTGTGGGTTCACCCCTCCACTTT
d_gene: NA
v_gene: TRBV6-1
j_gene: TRBJ1-6
abundance: NA

CDR3aa: CASSLIRRGIYGYTF
CDR3nt: TGTGCCAGCAGCTTAATCCGCAGGGGAATATATGGCTACACCTTC
d_gene: NA
v_gene: TRBV7-9
j_gene: TRBJ1-2
abundance: NA

CDR3aa: CASRLRTGKAFF
CDR3nt: TGTGCCAGCAGACTCCGGACAGGGAAAGCTTTCTTT
d_gene: TRBD1
v_gene: TRBV5-4
j_gene: TRBJ1-1
abundance: NA

CDR3aa: CASSIGDINNQPQHF
CDR3nt: TGTGCCAGTAGTATAGGGGACATTAACAATCAGCCCCAGCATTTT
d_gene: NA
v_gene: TRBV19
j_gene: TRBJ1-5
abundance: few

CDR3aa: CASSIGGGYDTEAFF
CDR3nt: TGTGCCAGTAGTATAGGAGGGGGTTACGACACTGAAGCTTTCTTT
d_gene: NA
v_gene: TRBV19
j_gene: TRBJ1-1
abundance: NA

CDR3aa: CASSFSIGGGYSSSYNEQFF
CDR3nt: TGCGCCAGCAGCTTTTCAATAGGGGGAGGGTATTCGAGCTCCTACAATGAGCAGTTCTTC
d_gene: NA
v_gene: TRBV5-1
j_gene: TRBJ2-1
abundance: NA

CDR3aa: CASSLSGNTIYF
CDR3nt: TGTGCCAGCAGCCTCTCTGGAAACACCATATATTTT
d_gene: NA
v_gene: TRBV11-2
j_gene: TRBJ1-3
abundance: NA

CDR3aa: CASSPRGDFSYEQYF
CDR3nt: TGTGCCAGCAGCCCGCGTGGGGACTTCTCCTACGAGCAGTACTTC
d_gene: NA
v_gene: TRBV9
j_gene: TRBJ2-7
abundance: NA

CDR3aa: CASSIGTGGLNSPLHF
CDR3nt: TGTGCCAGCAGCATCGGGACAGGGGGCCTCAATTCACCCCTCCACTTT
d_gene: TRBD1
v_gene: TRBV13
j_gene: TRBJ1-6
abundance: NA

CDR3aa: CASSPEGLAYEQYF
CDR3nt: TGTGCCAGCTCACCTGAGGGACTAGCTTACGAGCAGTACTTC
d_gene: TRBD2
v_gene: TRBV18
j_gene: TRBJ2-7
abundance: NA

CDR3aa: CASSQGRGGNQPQHF
CDR3nt: TGCGCCAGCAGCCAAGGGCGGGGGGGCAATCAGCCCCAGCATTTT
d_gene: NA
v_gene: TRBV4-1
j_gene: TRBJ1-5
abundance: NA

CDR3aa: CASSLSAGAGRGELFF
CDR3nt: TGCGCCAGCAGCTTGTCAGCGGGAGCGGGACGCGGGGAGCTGTTTTTT
d_gene: TRBD2
v_gene: TRBV5-1
j_gene: TRBJ2-2
abundance: once

CDR3aa: CASRSSGGQGTQYF
CDR3nt: TGTGCCAGCAGATCTAGCGGGGGACAGGGGACCCAGTACTTC
d_gene: NA
v_gene: TRBV7-9
j_gene: TRBJ2-5
abundance: NA

CDR3aa: CASSLGLAGGIYEQYF
CDR3nt: TGCGCCAGCAGCTTAGGACTAGCGGGAGGGATCTACGAGCAGTACTTC
d_gene: TRBD2
v_gene: TRBV5-1
j_gene: TRBJ2-7
abundance: NA

CDR3aa: CSASRQGVNSPLHF
CDR3nt: TGCAGTGCTAGTCGTCAGGGGGTCAATTCACCCCTCCACTTT
d_gene: TRBD1
v_gene: TRBV20-1
j_gene: TRBJ1-6
abundance: NA

CDR3aa: CATSDPRQGATDTQYF
CDR3nt: TGTGCCACCAGTGATCCGAGACAGGGGGCTACAGATACGCAGTATTTT
d_gene: TRBD1
v_gene: TRBV24-1
j_gene: TRBJ2-3
abundance: NA